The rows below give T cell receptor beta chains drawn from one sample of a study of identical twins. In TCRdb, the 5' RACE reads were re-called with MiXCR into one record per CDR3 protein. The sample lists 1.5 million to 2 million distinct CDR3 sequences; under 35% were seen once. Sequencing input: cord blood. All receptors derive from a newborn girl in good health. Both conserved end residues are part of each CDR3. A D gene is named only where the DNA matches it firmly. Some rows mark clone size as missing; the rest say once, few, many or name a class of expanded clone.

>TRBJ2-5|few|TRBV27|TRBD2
TGTGCCAGCAGTTTATGGGCTAGCGGGGGGGCCGGGGAGACCCAGTACTTC
CASSLWASGGAGETQYF
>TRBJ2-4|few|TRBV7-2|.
TGTGCCAGCAGCGTTGAAGGGGGAAACCCGTTCATAGCCAAAAACATTCAGTACTTC
CASSVEGGNPFIAKNIQYF
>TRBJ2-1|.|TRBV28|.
TGTGCCAGCAGACTAGGTTCTTACAATGAGCAGTTCTTC
CASRLGSYNEQFF
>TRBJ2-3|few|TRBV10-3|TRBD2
TGTGCCATCAGTGGACTAGCGGGAGACCTCACTAGCACAGATACGCAGTATTTT
CAISGLAGDLTSTDTQYF
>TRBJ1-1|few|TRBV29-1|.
TGCACCCCCGTCGAGAGGGGCAACACTGAAGCTTTCTTT
CTPVERGNTEAFF
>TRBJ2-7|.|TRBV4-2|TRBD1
TGTGCCAGCAGCCGGGACAGTGTCATCTACGAGCAGTACTTC
CASSRDSVIYEQYF
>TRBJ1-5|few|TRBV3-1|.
TGTGCCAGCAGCCAAGAGGTTCCGACGATGAGTAATCAGCCCCAGCATTTT
CASSQEVPTMSNQPQHF
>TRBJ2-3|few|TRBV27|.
TGTGCCAGCAGTGGGCGCCCTGGGTACACAGATACGCAGTATTTT
CASSGRPGYTDTQYF
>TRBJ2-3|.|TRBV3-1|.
TGTGCCAGCAGCCGAGCTATCTTGGCGTTCACCACAGATACGCAGTATTTT
CASSRAILAFTTDTQYF
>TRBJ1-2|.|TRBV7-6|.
TGTGCCAGCAGCTTAGAATCAGGGAACTATGGCTACACCTTC
CASSLESGNYGYTF
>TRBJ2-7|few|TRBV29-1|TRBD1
TGCAGCGTTGAAGATCGGACTCGACAGGGCACTTTCTACGAGCAGTACTTC
CSVEDRTRQGTFYEQYF
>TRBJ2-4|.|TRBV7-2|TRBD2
TGTGCCAGCAGCTTAACTAGCGGGAGTTACAAGCAGTACTTC
CASSLTSGSYKQYF
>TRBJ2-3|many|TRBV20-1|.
TGCAGTGCCCCCCAACCGTGGGGGGCGGAAGATACGCAGTATTTT
CSAPQPWGAEDTQYF
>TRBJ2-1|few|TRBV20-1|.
TGCAGTGCTAGTCAATTATACAATGAGCAGTTCTTC
CSASQLYNEQFF
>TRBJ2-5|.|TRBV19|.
TGTGCCAGTAGTATAGCAGGTGTAGAGACCCAGTACTTC
CASSIAGVETQYF
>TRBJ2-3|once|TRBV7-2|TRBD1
TGTGCCAGCAGCTCCCAGGGACAGGGTAGAACAGATACGCAGTATTTT
CASSSQGQGRTDTQYF
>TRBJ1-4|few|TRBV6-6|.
TGTGCCAGCAGCCCGGGACACGGGGCAACTAATGAAAAACTGTTTTTT
CASSPGHGATNEKLFF
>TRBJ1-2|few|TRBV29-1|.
TGCAGCGTTGACCCTTCCAATGGCTACACCTTC
CSVDPSNGYTF
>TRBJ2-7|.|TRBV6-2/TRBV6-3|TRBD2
TGTGCCAGCAGTTACCCACTAGCGGGCGAGCAGTACTTC
CASSYPLAGEQYF
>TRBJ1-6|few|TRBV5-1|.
TGCGCCAGCAGCTTGGTTTCGGGGCAGCGGGATTCACCCCTCCACTTT
CASSLVSGQRDSPLHF
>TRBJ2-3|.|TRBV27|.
TGTGCCAGCAGTTTTAGGAGGCGTGATTCCTCCGCAGATACGCAGTATTTT
CASSFRRRDSSADTQYF
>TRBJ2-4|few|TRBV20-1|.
TGCAGTGCTAGAGCCTACACCCCGGGGAACATTCAGTACTTC
CSARAYTPGNIQYF